This T cell receptor beta chain was captured by sequencing in a study of type 1 regulatory T cells. Study-wide background: This in vitro CD4 product, T-allo10, is enriched for Tr1 cells and alloantigen-specific. Overall study findings and caveats: Tr1 cells had a more restricted TCR repertoire than non-Tr1 cells.

This clonotype appeared a few times. Its cognate antigen is unknown. The germline gives CDR1 MNHEY, CDR2 SVGEGT. CDR3 length equals 14 residues. Unmatched junction bases numbered 8, after V lost 7 bases and J lost 7 bases. MiXCR, applied by TCRdb to the reads, yields one record per CDR3 protein. The sample lists tens of thousands of distinct CDR3 sequences, roughly 20% occurring once. Sequenced input: cultured type 1 regulatory T (Tr1) cells, either the whole culture or a sorted fraction (not recorded which). The receptor comes from a human donor in good health. This chain joins TRBV6-2 or TRBV6-3 and TRBJ2-2; 8 bases fit TRBD2. DNA of the CDR3: TGTGCCAGCATACCGGGAGGGCCAATCGGGGAGCTGTTTTTT. This codes for CASIPGGPIGELFF.